The rows below give T cell receptor beta chains drawn from one sample of a study of shared clonotypes between healthy human individuals. Sequencing was performed with immunoSEQ multiplex PCR; in TCRdb, only in-frame clones are kept and a portion is missing. The table has 2 million to 2.5 million clones, around 95% seen once. Material for sequencing was naive CD4+ T cells sorted from blood. These receptors were taken from a man between 18 and 29 years old in good health. CDR3s include the opening cysteine and the closing phenylalanine or tryptophan. D genes are given only for firm matches. Expanded clones get a size class; other rows say once, few or many, or leave the size out.

D: TRBD1; size: -; J: TRBJ2-7; V: TRBV7-9; CDR3: CASSWGTGPPYEQYF; DNA: TGTGCCAGCAGCTGGGGGACAGGGCCCCCCTACGAGCAGTACTTC
D: -; size: -; J: TRBJ2-3; V: TRBV2; CDR3: CASSEALGNTQYF; DNA: TGTGCCAGCAGTGAAGCGCTCGGTAACACGCAGTATTTT
D: TRBD2; size: -; J: TRBJ2-7; V: TRBV9; CDR3: CASSVQAGVSEQYF; DNA: TGTGCCAGCAGCGTTCAAGCGGGAGTATCCGAGCAGTACTTC
D: -; size: -; J: TRBJ1-5; V: TRBV4-1; CDR3: CASSQGTYSNQPQHF; DNA: TGCGCCAGCAGCCAAGGGACCTATAGCAATCAGCCCCAGCATTTT
D: -; size: -; J: TRBJ2-2; V: TRBV6-5; CDR3: CASNSRGSSGELFF; DNA: TGTGCCAGCAATTCTAGGGGGTCCTCCGGCGAGCTGTTTTTT
D: TRBD1; size: -; J: TRBJ2-2; V: TRBV7-9; CDR3: CASSLGQSTGELFF; DNA: TGTGCCAGCAGCCTGGGACAGAGCACCGGGGAGCTGTTTTTT
D: -; size: -; J: TRBJ1-4; V: TRBV7-9; CDR3: CASSALGEKLFF; DNA: TGTGCCAGCAGCGCCCTCGGGGAAAAACTGTTTTTT
D: -; size: -; J: TRBJ2-5; V: TRBV29-1; CDR3: CSVDRAGRETQYF; DNA: TGCAGCGTTGATCGGGCAGGGCGGGAGACCCAGTACTTC
D: -; size: -; J: TRBJ2-3; V: TRBV19; CDR3: CASSKGYLGSDTQYF; DNA: TGTGCCAGTTCGAAAGGGTATCTGGGCTCAGATACGCAGTATTTT
D: -; size: -; J: TRBJ2-2; V: TRBV10-3; CDR3: CAIGKKTGSWELFF; DNA: TGTGCCATCGGTAAAAAGACAGGTTCTTGGGAGCTGTTTTTT
D: -; size: -; J: TRBJ1-1; V: TRBV11-2; CDR3: CASSSFRSEAFF; DNA: TGTGCCAGCAGTTCCTTTCGATCCGAAGCTTTCTTT
D: -; size: -; J: TRBJ1-3; V: TRBV19; CDR3: CASRRNTIYF; DNA: TGTGCCAGTCGGCGAAACACCATATATTTT
D: TRBD2; size: -; J: TRBJ2-3; V: TRBV5-4; CDR3: CASSRPGPLAGGSDTQYF; DNA: TGTGCCAGCAGCCGCCCGGGGCCACTAGCGGGGGGGTCAGATACGCAGTATTTT
D: TRBD1; size: -; J: TRBJ2-1; V: TRBV25-1; CDR3: CASSEAGGQYYNEQFF; DNA: TGTGCCAGCAGCGAAGCAGGGGGACAGTACTACAATGAACAGTTCTTC
D: -; size: -; J: TRBJ1-2; V: TRBV15; CDR3: CATSKPGFYGYTF; DNA: TGTGCCACCAGCAAACCGGGGTTCTATGGCTACACCTTC
D: -; size: -; J: TRBJ2-2; V: TRBV6-1; CDR3: CASASRAASTGELFF; DNA: TGTGCCAGCGCCTCCAGGGCGGCGAGCACCGGGGAGCTGTTTTTT
D: -; size: -; J: TRBJ2-5; V: TRBV29-1; CDR3: CSVEPGGETQYF; DNA: TGCAGCGTTGAACCCGGGGGCGAGACCCAGTACTTC
D: TRBD2; size: -; J: TRBJ2-7; V: TRBV14; CDR3: CASSARLAAFSYEQYF; DNA: TGTGCCAGCAGCGCGCGACTAGCGGCTTTCTCCTACGAGCAGTACTTC
D: -; size: few; J: TRBJ2-5; V: TRBV11-2; CDR3: CASSFSNQETQYF; DNA: TGTGCCAGCAGCTTTTCCAACCAAGAGACCCAGTACTTC
D: -; size: -; J: TRBJ2-1; V: TRBV10-1; CDR3: CASIGGTYSYNEQFF; DNA: TGCGCCAGCATAGGGGGGACTTACTCCTACAATGAGCAGTTCTTC
D: -; size: -; J: TRBJ2-7; V: TRBV5-1; CDR3: CASSLGRATPDEQYF; DNA: TGCGCCAGCAGCTTAGGACGGGCCACCCCGGACGAGCAGTACTTC
D: -; size: once; J: TRBJ1-1; V: TRBV6-5; CDR3: CASSYPGRNTEAFF; DNA: TGTGCCAGCAGTTACCCGGGACGGAACACTGAAGCTTTCTTT
D: TRBD2; size: -; J: TRBJ2-1; V: TRBV7-2; CDR3: CASSPSLGAGGGFEQFF; DNA: TGTGCCAGCAGCCCATCCCTAGGAGCGGGAGGTGGTTTTGAGCAGTTCTTC
D: -; size: -; J: TRBJ1-1; V: TRBV6-1; CDR3: CASSDRGETEAFF; DNA: TGTGCCAGCAGTGATCGCGGGGAAACTGAAGCTTTCTTT
D: -; size: -; J: TRBJ2-6; V: TRBV30; CDR3: CACTLWAGPFGANVLTF; DNA: TGTGCCTGTACCCTATGGGCGGGACCTTTCGGGGCCAACGTCCTGACTTTC
D: TRBD1; size: once; J: TRBJ1-2; V: TRBV4-2; CDR3: CASSQESGQGKGYTF; DNA: TGTGCCAGCAGCCAGGAATCAGGACAGGGTAAAGGCTACACCTTC